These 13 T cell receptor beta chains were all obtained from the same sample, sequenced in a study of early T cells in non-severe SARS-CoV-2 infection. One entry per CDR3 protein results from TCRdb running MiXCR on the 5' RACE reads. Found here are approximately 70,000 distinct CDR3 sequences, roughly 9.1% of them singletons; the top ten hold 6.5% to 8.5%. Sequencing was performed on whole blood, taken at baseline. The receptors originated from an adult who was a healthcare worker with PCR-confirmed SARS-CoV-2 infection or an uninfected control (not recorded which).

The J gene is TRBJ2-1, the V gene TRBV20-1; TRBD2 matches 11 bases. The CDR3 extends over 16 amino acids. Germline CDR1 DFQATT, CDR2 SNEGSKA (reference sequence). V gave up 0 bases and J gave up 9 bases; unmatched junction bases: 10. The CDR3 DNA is TGCAGTGCTAGAGATCTTCATATGGGGACTAGCGGTGAGCAGTTCTTC. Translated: CSARDLHMGTSGEQFF.

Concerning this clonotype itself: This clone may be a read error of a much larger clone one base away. CDR3 DNA sequence: TGTGCCAGCAGGCTCCCGGCGACGGATGGCCACACCTTC. This gives the protein CASRLPATDGHTF. This rearrangement joins TRBV12-3 or TRBV12-4 to TRBJ1-2, with D unclear. The length of the CDR3 is 13 residues.

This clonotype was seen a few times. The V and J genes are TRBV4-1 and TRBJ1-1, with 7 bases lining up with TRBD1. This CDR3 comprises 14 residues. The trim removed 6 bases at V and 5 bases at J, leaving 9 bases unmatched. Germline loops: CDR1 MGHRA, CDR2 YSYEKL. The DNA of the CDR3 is TGCGCCAGCAGTACTGAACAGGGGAAGACTGAAGCTTTCTTT. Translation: CASSTEQGKTEAFF.

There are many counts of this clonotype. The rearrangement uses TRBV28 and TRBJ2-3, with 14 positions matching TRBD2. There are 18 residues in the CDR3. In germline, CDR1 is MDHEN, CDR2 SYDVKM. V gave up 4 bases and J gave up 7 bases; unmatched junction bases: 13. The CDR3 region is CASSSSGTSGGGRYTQYF. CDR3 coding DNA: TGTGCCAGCAGTTCCTCCGGGACTAGCGGGGGCGGCCGATATACGCAGTATTTT. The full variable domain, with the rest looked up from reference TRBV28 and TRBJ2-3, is DVKVTQSSRYLVKRTGEKVFLECVQDMDHENMFWYRQDPGLGLRLIYFSYDVKMKEKGDIPEGYSVSREKKERFSLILESASTNQTSMYLCASSSSGTSGGGRYTQYFGPGTRLTVL.

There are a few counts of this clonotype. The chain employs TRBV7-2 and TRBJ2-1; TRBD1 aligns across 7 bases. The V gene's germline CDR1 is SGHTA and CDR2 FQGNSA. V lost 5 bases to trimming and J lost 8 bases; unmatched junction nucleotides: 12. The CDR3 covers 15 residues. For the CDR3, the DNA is TGTGCCAGCAGCCCGAGCGGTACAGGGGCGTATGAGCAGTTCTTC. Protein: CASSPSGTGAYEQFF.

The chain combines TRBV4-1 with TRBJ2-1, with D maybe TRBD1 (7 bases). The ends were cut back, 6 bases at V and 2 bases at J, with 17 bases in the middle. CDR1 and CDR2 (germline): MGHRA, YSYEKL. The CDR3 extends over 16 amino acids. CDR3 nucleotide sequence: TGCGCCAGCAGTACCCAGGGGGGCGGCGCCTACAATGAGCAGTTCTTC. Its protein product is CASSTQGGGAYNEQFF.

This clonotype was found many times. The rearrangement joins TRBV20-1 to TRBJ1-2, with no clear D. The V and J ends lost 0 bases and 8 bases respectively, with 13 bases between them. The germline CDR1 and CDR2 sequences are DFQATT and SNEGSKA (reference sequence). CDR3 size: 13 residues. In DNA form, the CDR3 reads TGCAGTGCTAGAGATGCGGTCGCGCGGGGCTACACCTTC. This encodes CSARDAVARGYTF.

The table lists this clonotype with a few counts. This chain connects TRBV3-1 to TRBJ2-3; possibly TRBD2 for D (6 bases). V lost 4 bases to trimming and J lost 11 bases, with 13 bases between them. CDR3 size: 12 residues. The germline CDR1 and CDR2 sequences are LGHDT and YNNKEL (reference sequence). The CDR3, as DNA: TGTGCCAGCAGCCTCGCGGAGGGAGGGCAGTATTTT. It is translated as CASSLAEGGQYF.

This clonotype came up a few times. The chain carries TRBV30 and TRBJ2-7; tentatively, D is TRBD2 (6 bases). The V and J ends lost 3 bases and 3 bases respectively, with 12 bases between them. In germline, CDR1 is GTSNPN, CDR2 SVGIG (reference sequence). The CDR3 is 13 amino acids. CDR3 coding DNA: TGTGCCTGGAGGGTGGGACTCCACTACGAGCAGTACTTC. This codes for CAWRVGLHYEQYF.

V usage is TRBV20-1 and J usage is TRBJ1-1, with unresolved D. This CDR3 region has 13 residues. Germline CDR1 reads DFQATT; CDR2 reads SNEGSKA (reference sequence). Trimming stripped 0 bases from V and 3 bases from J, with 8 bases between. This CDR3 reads CSARDRRYTEAFF. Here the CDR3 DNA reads TGCAGTGCTAGAGATCGGAGGTACACTGAAGCTTTCTTT.

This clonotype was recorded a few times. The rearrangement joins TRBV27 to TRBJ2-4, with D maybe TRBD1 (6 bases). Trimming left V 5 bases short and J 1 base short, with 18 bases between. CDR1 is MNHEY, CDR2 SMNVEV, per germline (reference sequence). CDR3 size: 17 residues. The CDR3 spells CASSPRPGEKAKNIQYF. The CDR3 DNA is TGTGCCAGCAGTCCGAGACCAGGGGAGAAGGCCAAAAACATTCAGTACTTC.

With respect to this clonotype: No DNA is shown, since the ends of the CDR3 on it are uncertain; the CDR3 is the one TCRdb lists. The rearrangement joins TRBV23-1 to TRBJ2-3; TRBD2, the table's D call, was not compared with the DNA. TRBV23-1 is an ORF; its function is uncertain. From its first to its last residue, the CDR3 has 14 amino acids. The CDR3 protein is CASSQEGLQIRSIF.

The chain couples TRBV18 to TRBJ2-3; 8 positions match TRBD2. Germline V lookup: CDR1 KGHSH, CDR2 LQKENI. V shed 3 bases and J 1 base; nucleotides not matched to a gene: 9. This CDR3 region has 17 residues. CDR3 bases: TGTGCCAGCTCACCCCAGAGGAGTAGCGGGGGCACAGATACGCAGTATTTT. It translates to CASSPQRSSGGTDTQYF.